This TCR beta chain is from a study of T cells in Graves' hyperthyroidism and ophthalmopathy. Study-wide results and caveats: Most clonotypes expanded in thyroid above 0.001 were likewise present in blood.

The investigators amplified TCR beta CDR3 regions from RNA transcripts. HTBI primers drove first-round RT-PCR of the TCR CDR3. TCRdb re-analysed the multiplex PCR reads in MiXCR, keeping a single row per CDR3 protein. The table lists 500,000 to 600,000 distinct CDR3 sequences, 40% to 50% of them singletons, with about two fifths in the top ten. The diagnostic basis comprised clinical symptoms, serum thyroxine and TRAb, thyroid ultrasound and orbital computed tomography. The CDR3 loop spans 13 amino acids. V shed 6 bases and J 12 bases; nucleotides not matched to a gene: 12. Germline V gene lookup returns CDR1 SNHLY and CDR2 FYNNEI. About this clonotype itself: Its antigen is unidentified.

This receptor was taken from an adult woman with Graves' disease, either hyperthyroidism or ophthalmopathy (not recorded which). This chain links TRBV2 with TRBJ2-7, with 9 bases fitting TRBD1. Sequencing was done on a sample of peripheral blood or thyroid tissue (not recorded which). CDR3 region: CASRGQGSFWGYF. CDR3 sequence (DNA): TGTGCCAGCAGGGGACAGGGATCCTTCTGGGGGTACTTC.